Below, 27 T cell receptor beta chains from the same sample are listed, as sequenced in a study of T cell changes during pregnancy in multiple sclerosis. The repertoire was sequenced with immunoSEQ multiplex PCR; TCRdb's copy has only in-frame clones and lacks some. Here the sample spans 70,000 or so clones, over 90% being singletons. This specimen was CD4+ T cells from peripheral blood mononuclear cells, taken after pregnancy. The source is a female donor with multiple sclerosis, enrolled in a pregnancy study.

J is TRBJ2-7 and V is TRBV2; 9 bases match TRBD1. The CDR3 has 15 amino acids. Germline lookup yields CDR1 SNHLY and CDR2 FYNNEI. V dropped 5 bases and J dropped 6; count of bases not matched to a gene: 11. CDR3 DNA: TGTGCCAGCAGTCCGGGACAGGGAGCATCACTCGAGCAGTACTTC. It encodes CASSPGQGASLEQYF. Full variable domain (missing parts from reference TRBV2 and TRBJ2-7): EPEVTQTPSHQVTQMGQEVILRCVPISNHLYFYWYRQILGQKVEFLVSFYNNEISEKSEIFDDQFSVERPDGSNFTLKIRSTKLEDSAMYFCASSPGQGASLEQYFGPGTRLTVT.

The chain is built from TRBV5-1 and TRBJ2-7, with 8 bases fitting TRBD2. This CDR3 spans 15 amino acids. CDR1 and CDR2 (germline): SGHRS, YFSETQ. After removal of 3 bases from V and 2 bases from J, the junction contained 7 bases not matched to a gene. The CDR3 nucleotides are TGCGCCAGCAGCTCGGGGGGGGACTTGACCTACGAGCAGTACTTC. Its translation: CASSSGGDLTYEQYF.

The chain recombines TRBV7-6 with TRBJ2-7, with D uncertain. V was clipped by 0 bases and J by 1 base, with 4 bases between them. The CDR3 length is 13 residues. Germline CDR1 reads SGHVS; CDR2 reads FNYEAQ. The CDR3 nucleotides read TGTGCCAGCAGCTTAGCTAGTTCCTACGAGCAGTACTTC. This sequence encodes CASSLASSYEQYF.

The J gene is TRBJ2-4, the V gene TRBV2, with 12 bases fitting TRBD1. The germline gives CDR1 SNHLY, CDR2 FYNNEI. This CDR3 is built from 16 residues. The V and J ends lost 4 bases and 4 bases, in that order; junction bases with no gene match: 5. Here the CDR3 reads CASSVGTGGPKNIQYF. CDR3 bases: TGTGCCAGCAGTGTCGGGACAGGGGGCCCGAAAAACATTCAGTACTTC. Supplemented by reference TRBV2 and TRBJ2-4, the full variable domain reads EPEVTQTPSHQVTQMGQEVILRCVPISNHLYFYWYRQILGQKVEFLVSFYNNEISEKSEIFDDQFSVERPDGSNFTLKIRSTKLEDSAMYFCASSVGTGGPKNIQYFGAGTRLSVL.

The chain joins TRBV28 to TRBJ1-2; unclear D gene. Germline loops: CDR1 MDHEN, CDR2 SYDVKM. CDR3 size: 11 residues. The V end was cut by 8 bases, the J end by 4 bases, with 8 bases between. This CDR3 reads CASGEVYGYTF. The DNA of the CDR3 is TGTGCCAGCGGTGAGGTCTATGGCTACACCTTC.

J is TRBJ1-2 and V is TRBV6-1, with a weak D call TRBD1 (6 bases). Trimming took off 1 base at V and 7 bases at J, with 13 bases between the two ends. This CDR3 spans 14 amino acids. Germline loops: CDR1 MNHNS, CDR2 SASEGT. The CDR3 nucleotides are TGTGCCAGCAGTGAAGGGGCGGGGGCTGGTGGCTACACCTTC. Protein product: CASSEGAGAGGYTF.

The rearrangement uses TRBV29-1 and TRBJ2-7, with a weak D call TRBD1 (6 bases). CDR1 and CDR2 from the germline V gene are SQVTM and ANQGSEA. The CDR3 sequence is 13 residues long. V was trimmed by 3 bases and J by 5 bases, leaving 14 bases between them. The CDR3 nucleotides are TGCAGCGTTGATAGCAGGGGCCGCAACGAGCAGTACTTC. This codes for CSVDSRGRNEQYF.

The CDR3 sequence: CASSSGAYQPQHF. The DNA of the CDR3 is TGTGCCAGCAGTTCCGGAGCCTATCAGCCCCAGCATTTT. The chain has TRBV28 and TRBJ1-5; D remains unclear. The V gene lost 4 bases and the J gene lost 5 bases, with 9 bases spanning the gap. Germline-derived CDR1 and CDR2 are MDHEN and SYDVKM. The CDR3 totals 13 residues.

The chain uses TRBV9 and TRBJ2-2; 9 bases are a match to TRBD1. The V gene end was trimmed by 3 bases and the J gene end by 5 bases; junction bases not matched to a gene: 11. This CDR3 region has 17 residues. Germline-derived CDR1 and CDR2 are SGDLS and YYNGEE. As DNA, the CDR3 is TGTGCCAGCAGCGGAGGACCGGGACAGGGAGGGACCGGGGAGCTGTTTTTT. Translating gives CASSGGPGQGGTGELFF.

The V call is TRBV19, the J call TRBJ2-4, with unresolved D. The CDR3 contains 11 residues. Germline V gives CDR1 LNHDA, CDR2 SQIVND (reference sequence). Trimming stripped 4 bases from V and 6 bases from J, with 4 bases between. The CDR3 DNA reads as TGTGCCAGTAGTAATCTAAACATTCAGTACTTC. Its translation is CASSNLNIQYF.

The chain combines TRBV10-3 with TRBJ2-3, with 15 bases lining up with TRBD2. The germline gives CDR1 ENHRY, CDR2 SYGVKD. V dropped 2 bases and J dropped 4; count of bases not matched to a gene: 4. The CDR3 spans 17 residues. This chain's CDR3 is CAISEEGLAGGPDTQYF. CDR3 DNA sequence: TGTGCCATCAGTGAGGAGGGACTAGCGGGAGGCCCAGATACGCAGTATTTT.

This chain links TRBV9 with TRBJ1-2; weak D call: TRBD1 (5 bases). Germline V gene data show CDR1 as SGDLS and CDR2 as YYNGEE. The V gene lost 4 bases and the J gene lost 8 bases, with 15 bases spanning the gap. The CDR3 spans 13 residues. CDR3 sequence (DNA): TGTGCCAGCAGCACGAGTCAGGGTCTCGGCTACACCTTC. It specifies CASSTSQGLGYTF.

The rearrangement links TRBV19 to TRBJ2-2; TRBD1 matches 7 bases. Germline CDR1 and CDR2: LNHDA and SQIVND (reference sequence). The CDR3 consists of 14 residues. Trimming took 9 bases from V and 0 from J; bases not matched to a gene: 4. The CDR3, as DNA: TGTGCCAGCGCTGGACAGGCGAACACCGGGGAGCTGTTTTTT. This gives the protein CASAGQANTGELFF.

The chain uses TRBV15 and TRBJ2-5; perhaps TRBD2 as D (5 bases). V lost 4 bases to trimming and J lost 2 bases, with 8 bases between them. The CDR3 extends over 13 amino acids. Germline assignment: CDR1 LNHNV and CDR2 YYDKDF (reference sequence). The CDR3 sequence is CATSKAGQETQYF. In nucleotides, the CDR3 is TGTGCCACCAGCAAGGCGGGTCAAGAGACCCAGTACTTC.

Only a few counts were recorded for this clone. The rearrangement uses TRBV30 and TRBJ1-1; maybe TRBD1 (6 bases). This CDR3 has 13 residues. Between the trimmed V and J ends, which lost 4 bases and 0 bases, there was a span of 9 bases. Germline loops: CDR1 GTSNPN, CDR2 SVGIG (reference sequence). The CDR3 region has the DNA TGTGCCTGGACCGGGACATTGAACACTGAAGCTTTCTTT. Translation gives CAWTGTLNTEAFF.

The CDR3 is CASSLTGTGSYEQYF. The CDR3 DNA reads as TGCGCCAGCAGCTTAACCGGGACAGGGTCGTACGAGCAGTACTTC. The chain employs TRBV5-1 and TRBJ2-7; 9 bases agree with TRBD1. Germline lookup yields CDR1 SGHRS and CDR2 YFSETQ. This CDR3 spans 15 amino acids. J was trimmed by 4 bases and V by 2 bases; bases with no gene match: 7.

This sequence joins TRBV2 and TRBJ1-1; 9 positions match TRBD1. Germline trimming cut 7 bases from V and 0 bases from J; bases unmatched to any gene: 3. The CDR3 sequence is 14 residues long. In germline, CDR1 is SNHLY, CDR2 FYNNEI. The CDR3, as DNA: TGTGCCAGCATCGGGGACAGGGTGAACACTGAAGCTTTCTTT. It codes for CASIGDRVNTEAFF.

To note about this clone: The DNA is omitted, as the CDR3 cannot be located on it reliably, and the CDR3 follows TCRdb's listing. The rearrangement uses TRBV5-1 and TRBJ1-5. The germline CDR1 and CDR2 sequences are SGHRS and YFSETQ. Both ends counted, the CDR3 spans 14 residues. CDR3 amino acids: CASSILGGNQPQHF.

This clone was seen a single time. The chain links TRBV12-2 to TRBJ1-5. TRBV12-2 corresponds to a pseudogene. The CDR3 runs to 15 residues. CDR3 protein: CASRPTGPGGQPQHF. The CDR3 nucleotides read TGTGCAAGTCGCCCCACTGGTCCCGGGGGACAGCCCCAGCATTTT.

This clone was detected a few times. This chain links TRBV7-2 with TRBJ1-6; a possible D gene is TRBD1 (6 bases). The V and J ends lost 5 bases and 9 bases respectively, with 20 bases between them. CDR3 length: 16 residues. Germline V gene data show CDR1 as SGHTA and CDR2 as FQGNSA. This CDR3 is CASSLKTGWFSSPLHF. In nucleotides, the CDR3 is TGTGCCAGCAGCCTAAAAACAGGGTGGTTCTCTTCACCCCTCCACTTT.

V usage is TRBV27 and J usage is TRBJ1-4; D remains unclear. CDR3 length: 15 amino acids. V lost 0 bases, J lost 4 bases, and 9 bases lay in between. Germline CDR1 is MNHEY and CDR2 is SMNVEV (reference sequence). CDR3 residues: CASSLSGGSNEKLFF. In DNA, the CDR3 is TGTGCCAGCAGTTTATCTGGCGGGAGTAATGAAAAACTGTTTTTT.

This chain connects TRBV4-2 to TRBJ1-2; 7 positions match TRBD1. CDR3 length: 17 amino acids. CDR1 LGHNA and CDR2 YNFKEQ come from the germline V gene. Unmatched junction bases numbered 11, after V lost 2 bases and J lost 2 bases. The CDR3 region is CASSQRPGGDRNYGYTF. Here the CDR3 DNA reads TGTGCCAGCAGCCAAAGGCCCGGTGGGGACAGAAACTATGGCTACACCTTC.

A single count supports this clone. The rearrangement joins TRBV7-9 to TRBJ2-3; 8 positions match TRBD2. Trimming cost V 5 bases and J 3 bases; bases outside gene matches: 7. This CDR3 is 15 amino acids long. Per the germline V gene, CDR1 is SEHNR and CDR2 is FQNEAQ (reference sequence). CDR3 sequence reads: CASSMWTSRTDTQYF. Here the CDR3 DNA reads TGTGCCAGCAGCATGTGGACTAGCCGGACAGATACGCAGTATTTT.

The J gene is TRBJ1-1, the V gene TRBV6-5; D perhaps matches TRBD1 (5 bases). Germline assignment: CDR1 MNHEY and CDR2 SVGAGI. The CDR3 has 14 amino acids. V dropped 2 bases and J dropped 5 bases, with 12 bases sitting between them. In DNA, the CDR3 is TGTGCCAGCAGTTACGGGGGGGAGTGGACTGAAGCTTTCTTT. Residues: CASSYGGEWTEAFF.

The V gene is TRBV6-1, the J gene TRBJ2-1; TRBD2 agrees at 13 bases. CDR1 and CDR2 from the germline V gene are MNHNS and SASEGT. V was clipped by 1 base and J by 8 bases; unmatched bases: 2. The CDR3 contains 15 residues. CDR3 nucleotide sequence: TGTGCCAGCAGTGAAGATACTAGCGGGAGGGATGAGCAGTTCTTC. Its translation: CASSEDTSGRDEQFF.

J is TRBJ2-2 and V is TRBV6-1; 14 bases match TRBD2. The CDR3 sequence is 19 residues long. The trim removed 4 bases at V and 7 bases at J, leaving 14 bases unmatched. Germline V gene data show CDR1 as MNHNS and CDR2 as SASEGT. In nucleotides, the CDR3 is TGTGCCAGCAGTGGACCTCTGACTAGCGGGGGGGCCATAGTCGGGGAGCTGTTTTTT. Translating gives CASSGPLTSGGAIVGELFF.

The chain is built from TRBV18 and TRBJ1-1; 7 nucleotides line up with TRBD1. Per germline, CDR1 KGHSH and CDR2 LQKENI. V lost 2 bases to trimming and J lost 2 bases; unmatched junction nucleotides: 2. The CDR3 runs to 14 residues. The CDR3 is CASSPGQANTEAFF. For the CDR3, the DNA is TGTGCCAGCTCACCAGGACAGGCAAACACTGAAGCTTTCTTT.